Sequencing of this TCR beta chain was carried out in a study of T cell clonotyping in hematopoietic cell transplantation. A word on this clone: Its antigen is unidentified.

Findings and limits, study-wide: Recipient TCR diversity dropped after transplant; expanded clonotypes rose from day 30 to 180. Few recipient clonotypes overlapped donors; over 95% were de novo at given depth. Higher Inverse Simpson Index values in graft donor and pretransplant recipient predicted broader posttransplant TCR diversity.

Clones were sequenced by immunoSEQ multiplex PCR, and TCRdb holds only the in-frame ones, with some missing. The profile shows roughly 8,300 clones, 79% of them singletons. The V gene lost 5 bases and the J gene lost 4 bases, with 14 bases spanning the gap. This CDR3 has 14 residues. CDR1 and CDR2 from the germline V gene are MDHEN and SYDVKM. Time point here: recipient sample about 28 days before transplant, after cytoreduction. Recipients were bled about 28 days pretransplant and at posttransplant days 30, 100, 180. Sequenced here: peripheral blood mononuclear cells, sampled before stem cell transplant. This sequence was found in a man aged 55-75 years with acute myeloid leukemia. Some clones in this sample may be carry-over from other donors' samples. The J gene is TRBJ2-5, the V gene TRBV28; D perhaps matches TRBD1 (6 bases). The CDR3 sequence: CASSTGTKLETQYF. CDR3 DNA sequence: TGTGCCAGCAGTACAGGGACAAAGTTAGAGACCCAGTACTTC.